The rows below give T cell receptor beta chains drawn from one sample of a study of blood T cell repertoires in COVID-19. Assay used: immunoSEQ multiplex PCR; TCRdb lists only in-frame clones, some missing. The sample lists 200,000 to 300,000 clones, roughly 85% occurring once. Sequencing was performed on peripheral blood. Receptors originate from a man aged 18-30 years with active or convalescent COVID-19. Both conserved end residues are part of each CDR3. D genes are given only for firm matches. Rows give clone size only sometimes, using once, few, many, or a class for an expanded clone.

abundance | d_gene | j_gene | v_gene | CDR3aa | CDR3nt
NA | NA | TRBJ2-3 | TRBV9 | CASSVGSSGNTDTQYF | TGTGCCAGCAGCGTAGGCAGTAGCGGTAACACAGATACGCAGTATTTT
once | TRBD1 | TRBJ2-5 | TRBV6-5 | CASSYGGTGWLETQYF | TGTGCCAGCAGTTACGGGGGGACAGGGTGGCTAGAGACCCAGTACTTC
NA | NA | TRBJ1-5 | TRBV30 | CAWSGGGDQPQHF | TGTGCCTGGAGCGGAGGGGGGGATCAGCCCCAGCATTTT
NA | NA | TRBJ2-4 | TRBV7-8 | CASSLRNNQRKNIQYF | TGTGCCAGCAGCCTACGAAACAACCAACGCAAAAACATTCAGTACTTC
NA | NA | TRBJ2-5 | TRBV6-5 | CASSYGGRPGETQYF | TGTGCCAGCAGTTACGGAGGGAGGCCGGGAGAGACCCAGTACTTC
NA | TRBD2 | TRBJ2-5 | TRBV15 | CATSRVGTSKTQYF | TGTGCCACCAGCAGAGTTGGGACTAGCAAGACCCAGTACTTC
NA | TRBD2 | TRBJ2-1 | TRBV5-4 | CAGKRGEVSEGEQFF | TGTGCCGGAAAGCGGGGGGAGGTTTCGGAGGGTGAGCAGTTCTTC
NA | TRBD1 | TRBJ1-4 | TRBV5-1 | CASSTGTADNEKLFF | TGCGCCAGCAGCACCGGGACAGCCGATAATGAAAAACTGTTTTTT
NA | TRBD1 | TRBJ2-1 | TRBV18 | CASSPDRDNEQFF | TGTGCCAGCTCACCGGACAGGGACAATGAGCAGTTCTTC
NA | NA | TRBJ2-1 | TRBV5-1 | CASREGANEQFF | TGCGCCAGCAGGGAGGGGGCGAATGAGCAGTTCTTC
NA | NA | TRBJ2-1 | TRBV12-3/TRBV12-4 | CASSLASEQFF | TGTGCCAGCAGTCTCGCCAGTGAGCAGTTCTTC
once | TRBD1 | TRBJ1-5 | TRBV19 | CASSQLTGGVNRPQPQHF | TGTGCCAGTAGTCAGCTGACAGGGGGCGTAAATCGGCCCCAGCCCCAGCATTTT
NA | NA | TRBJ2-1 | TRBV2 | CASSETPPGQFF | TGTGCCAGCAGTGAGACCCCGCCGGGGCAGTTCTTC
NA | NA | TRBJ2-7 | TRBV11-2 | CASSLAGTPVSEQYF | TGTGCCAGCAGCTTAGCCGGGACACCGGTTAGTGAGCAGTACTTC
NA | TRBD1 | TRBJ2-2 | TRBV7-2 | CASSLGQGTGELFF | TGTGCCAGCAGCTTGGGACAGGGGACCGGGGAGCTGTTTTTT
once | TRBD2 | TRBJ2-3 | TRBV5-1 | CASSRGRTSGSNTDTQYF | TGCGCCAGCAGCCGGGGACGGACTAGCGGGAGTAACACAGATACGCAGTATTTT
NA | NA | TRBJ2-3 | TRBV5-1 | CASSPGGDTQYF | TGCGCCAGCAGCCCCGGGGGAGATACGCAGTATTTT
NA | TRBD2 | TRBJ2-7 | TRBV14 | CASSQDGTSVHEQYF | TGTGCCAGCAGCCAAGATGGGACTAGCGTCCACGAGCAGTACTTC
once | NA | TRBJ2-1 | TRBV4-3 | CASSQGASLNEQFF | TGCGCCAGCAGCCAAGGCGCTAGTCTGAATGAGCAGTTCTTC
NA | NA | TRBJ1-3 | TRBV12-3/TRBV12-4 | CASSPVPDTIYF | TGTGCCAGCAGCCCTGTACCAGACACCATATATTTT
NA | NA | TRBJ2-5 | TRBV18 | CASSPMAPSPGETQYF | TGTGCCAGCTCACCAATGGCACCTTCGCCGGGAGAGACCCAGTACTTC
once | TRBD1 | TRBJ2-1 | TRBV30 | CAWSAGDRDNEQFF | TGTGCCTGGAGTGCCGGGGACAGAGACAATGAGCAGTTCTTC
few | TRBD1 | TRBJ1-1 | TRBV6-5 | CASSSGQGIMNTEAFF | TGTGCCAGCAGTTCCGGACAGGGAATAATGAACACTGAAGCTTTCTTT
few | TRBD2 | TRBJ2-2 | TRBV3-1/TRBV3-2 | CASSQDLASGSTGELFF | TGTGCCAGCAGCCAAGATCTGGCTAGCGGGAGCACCGGGGAGCTGTTTTTT
few | TRBD2 | TRBJ2-1 | TRBV7-3 | CASSPGTSGDEQFF | TGTGCCAGCAGCCCGGGGACTAGCGGAGATGAGCAGTTCTTC
NA | NA | TRBJ2-3 | TRBV6-2/TRBV6-3 | CASSTSRLTFPWPYF | TGTGCCAGCAGTACCTCTAGACTGACTTTCCCCTGGCCTTATTTT
NA | NA | TRBJ1-6 | TRBV3-1/TRBV3-2 | CASSLAGPRSSYNSPLHF | TGTGCCAGCAGCCTTGCGGGACCAAGGAGCTCCTATAATTCACCCCTCCACTTT
NA | TRBD1 | TRBJ2-7 | TRBV5-1 | CASSAGQGYEQYF | TGCGCCAGCAGCGCGGGACAGGGGTACGAGCAGTACTTC
NA | NA | TRBJ2-2 | TRBV9 | CASSVYGLDGELFF | TGTGCCAGCAGCGTATATGGTCTAGATGGGGAGCTGTTTTTT
few | NA | TRBJ2-1 | TRBV7-2 | CASSLAPYNEQFF | TGTGCCAGCAGCTTAGCCCCATACAATGAGCAGTTCTTC
NA | NA | TRBJ2-7 | TRBV6-5 | CASHRTGGNYEQYF | TGTGCCAGCCATAGAACAGGTGGTAACTACGAGCAGTACTTC
NA | NA | TRBJ2-5 | TRBV23-1 | CASSQSTGNYPAHQETQYF | TGCGCCAGCAGTCAATCGACCGGGAATTATCCAGCACACCAAGAGACCCAGTACTTC
NA | NA | TRBJ2-6 | TRBV5-6 | CASSSRLAGANVLTF | TGTGCCAGCAGCTCACGGTTAGCTGGGGCCAACGTCCTGACTTTC
NA | NA | TRBJ2-1 | TRBV5-1 | CASRQGSNEQFF | TGCGCCAGCAGGCAGGGGTCCAATGAGCAGTTCTTC
once | TRBD1 | TRBJ1-5 | TRBV7-8 | CASSSGTGGWVGNQPQHF | TGTGCCAGCAGCTCCGGGACAGGGGGCTGGGTTGGCAATCAGCCCCAGCATTTT
NA | TRBD2 | TRBJ2-7 | TRBV27 | CASSIAGTTYEQYF | TGTGCCAGCAGCATAGCGGGAACGACCTACGAGCAGTACTTC
NA | TRBD2 | TRBJ2-7 | TRBV15 | CATSSSPGLAASYEQYF | TGTGCCACCAGCAGTTCACCGGGACTAGCGGCCTCCTACGAGCAGTACTTC
NA | NA | TRBJ2-1 | TRBV7-3 | CASSSSGQQFF | TGTGCCAGCAGCTCTTCCGGTCAGCAGTTCTTC
NA | NA | TRBJ2-2 | TRBV6-4 | CAADSRETRYPWGELFF | TGTGCCGCCGACTCCCGGGAAACTCGGTATCCTTGGGGGGAGCTGTTTTTT
NA | TRBD2 | TRBJ2-1 | TRBV7-8 | CASSSTGTSGSNEQFF | TGTGCCAGCAGCTCGACCGGGACTAGCGGGAGCAATGAGCAGTTCTTC
NA | NA | TRBJ2-1 | TRBV7-7 | CASSRDFYNEQFF | TGTGCCAGCAGCCGGGACTTCTACAATGAGCAGTTCTTC
NA | TRBD2 | TRBJ2-3 | TRBV6-5 | CASSSFGGGFTDTQYF | TGTGCCAGCAGTTCGTTTGGCGGGGGGTTCACAGATACGCAGTATTTT
NA | TRBD1 | TRBJ2-7 | TRBV3-1/TRBV3-2 | CASGGQYYEQYF | TGTGCCAGCGGGGGACAGTACTACGAGCAGTACTTC
NA | NA | TRBJ1-3 | TRBV25-1 | CASSPSGTSTGNTIYF | TGTGCCAGCAGCCCATCCGGGACATCCACTGGAAACACCATATATTTT
NA | TRBD1 | TRBJ2-1 | TRBV4-2 | CASSPRDRESEQFF | TGTGCCAGCAGCCCGCGGGACAGGGAGAGTGAGCAGTTCTTC